Listed below are T cell receptor beta chains from one sample, sequenced in a study of immune characterization of retroperitoneal liposarcoma. TCRdb independently ran MiXCR on the PCR reads; one entry per CDR3 protein. In the table there are about 2,600 distinct CDR3 sequences, around 37% of which are singletons. Sequenced material: tumor tissue. Source of these receptors: a male donor with retroperitoneal liposarcoma. Both conserved end residues are part of each CDR3. The D gene is left open where the match is weak. Clone size appears in some rows only: once, few, many, or a class for an expanded clone.

v_call,j_call,d_call,clone_size,cdr3_aa,cdr3_nt
TRBV27,TRBJ2-1,TRBD1,few,CASRPKAGDRGLLVFDNEQFF,TGTGCCAGCAGACCTAAGGCTGGGGACAGGGGGCTTTTGGTTTTTGACAATGAGCAGTTCTTC
TRBV7-6,TRBJ2-3,.,.,CASSLAPDRSDTQYF,TGTGCCAGCAGCTTAGCGCCAGATAGGTCAGATACGCAGTATTTT
TRBV7-6,TRBJ2-1,.,medium-sized,CASSPPLDTYEQFF,TGTGCCAGCAGCCCCCCACTAGATACCTACGAGCAGTTCTTC
TRBV12-3/TRBV12-4,TRBJ2-1,.,few,CASSPAGSGEQFF,TGTGCCAGCAGTCCCGCGGGGTCCGGTGAGCAGTTCTTC
TRBV11-2,TRBJ1-1,.,medium-sized,CASSTSHRNTEAFF,TGTGCCAGCAGCACGTCGCACAGGAACACTGAAGCTTTCTTT
TRBV6-5,TRBJ2-7,TRBD1,.,CASSRKGAAYEQYF,TGTGCCAGCAGTAGAAAGGGGGCGGCGTACGAGCAGTACTTC
TRBV6-1,TRBJ2-1,TRBD2,.,CASSELGLEGGEQFF,TGTGCCAGCAGTGAGCTGGGACTAGAGGGGGGTGAGCAGTTCTTC
TRBV20-1,TRBJ2-3,TRBD2,few,CSASLTGGGRGDTQYF,TGCAGTGCTAGCCTAACGGGGGGGGGGCGGGGAGATACGCAGTATTTT
TRBV6-1,TRBJ2-1,TRBD1,.,CASSGGQGYYEQFF,TGTGCCAGCAGTGGGGGACAGGGATACTACGAGCAGTTCTTC
TRBV28,TRBJ2-1,TRBD2,.,CASSLVAGGPHYNEQFF,TGTGCCAGCAGTTTGGTAGCGGGAGGGCCCCACTACAATGAGCAGTTCTTC
TRBV6-8,TRBJ2-1,TRBD1,.,CASSLGQARDEQFF,TGTGCCAGCAGCCTCGGACAGGCGAGGGATGAGCAGTTCTTC
TRBV27,TRBJ2-1,TRBD2,once,CASTSDIPGTSGIYEQFF,TGTGCCAGCACCTCTGACATTCCCGGGACTAGCGGGATCTATGAGCAGTTCTTC
TRBV6-1,TRBJ2-7,TRBD1,.,CASSERDSENYEQYF,TGTGCCAGCAGTGAACGGGACAGTGAAAACTACGAGCAGTACTTC
TRBV12-3/TRBV12-4,TRBJ2-1,.,large,CASSLFIGVALSNNEQFF,TGTGCCAGCAGTTTATTTATAGGGGTAGCGCTCAGCAACAATGAGCAGTTCTTC
TRBV27,TRBJ2-1,.,.,CATDQGGGEQFF,TGTGCCACAGATCAGGGGGGCGGAGAGCAGTTCTTC
TRBV4-1,TRBJ1-1,.,few,CASSQEASLPNTEAFF,TGCGCCAGCAGCCAAGAGGCGTCACTACCGAACACTGAAGCTTTCTTT
TRBV19,TRBJ2-1,.,.,CASSPPSGSYNEQFF,TGTGCCAGTAGTCCACCGAGCGGGTCCTACAATGAGCAGTTCTTC
TRBV6-5,TRBJ2-7,.,few,CASSYGARLVGYEQYF,TGTGCCAGCAGTTACGGCGCAAGGCTAGTGGGCTACGAGCAGTACTTC
TRBV12-3/TRBV12-4,TRBJ2-5,TRBD1,.,CASSLATDREQYF,TGTGCCAGCAGTCTAGCTACCGACAGGGAGCAGTACTTC
TRBV6-1,TRBJ2-1,.,few,CATGVGTSYNEQFF,TGTGCCACCGGGGTCGGGACTTCGTACAATGAGCAGTTCTTC
TRBV27,TRBJ2-7,TRBD2,.,CATRLAGVSEQYF,TGTGCCACCCGACTAGCGGGAGTTAGCGAGCAGTACTTC
TRBV6-1,TRBJ2-7,.,few,CASSEWVYEQYF,TGTGCCAGCAGTGAATGGGTCTACGAGCAGTACTTC
TRBV7-6,TRBJ2-7,TRBD2,.,CASNLEGGSREQYF,TGTGCCAGCAACTTAGAGGGCGGGAGCCGGGAGCAGTACTTC
TRBV12-3/TRBV12-4,TRBJ2-3,.,few,CASSLSRGDDTQYF,TGTGCCAGCAGTTTGAGCAGGGGCGACGATACGCAGTATTTT
TRBV6-1,TRBJ1-5,.,few,CASREMANNQPQHF,TGTGCCAGCAGGGAAATGGCAAATAATCAGCCCCAGCATTTT
TRBV10-2,TRBJ2-3,.,.,CASIGRQTDTQYF,TGCGCCAGCATCGGAAGACAGACAGATACGCAGTATTTT
TRBV7-6,TRBJ2-3,.,.,CASSSRPDTQYF,TGTGCCAGCAGCTCACGGCCAGATACGCAGTATTTT
TRBV7-6,TRBJ2-7,.,.,CASSPGDYEQYF,TGTGCCAGCAGCCCGGGCGACTACGAGCAGTACTTC
TRBV7-2,TRBJ2-2,.,.,CASSLFYSGELFF,TGTGCCAGCAGCTTATTTTACAGCGGGGAGCTGTTTTTT
TRBV7-2,TRBJ2-3,TRBD1,.,CASSLRGQATDTQYF,TGTGCCAGCAGCTTAAGGGGGCAAGCCACAGATACGCAGTATTTT
TRBV27,TRBJ2-1,TRBD2,few,CASSFSGRYYNEQFF,TGTGCCAGCAGTTTTAGCGGGAGGTACTACAATGAGCAGTTCTTC
TRBV6-1,TRBJ2-7,TRBD1,.,CASSDGTGGHNEQYF,TGTGCCAGCAGTGATGGGACAGGGGGTCACAATGAGCAGTACTTC
TRBV6-1,TRBJ1-1,TRBD1,medium-sized,CASSYTTDNRGEAFF,TGTGCCAGCAGTTATACGACCGATAACAGGGGTGAAGCTTTCTTT
TRBV7-6,TRBJ2-5,.,.,CASSPPFGRGEGETQYF,TGTGCCAGCAGCCCCCCTTTCGGGCGGGGCGAGGGGGAGACCCAGTACTTC
TRBV27,TRBJ2-1,TRBD2,large,CASSLYAGAYNEQFF,TGTGCCAGCAGTTTATATGCGGGAGCATACAATGAGCAGTTCTTC
TRBV6-1,TRBJ2-7,.,medium-sized,CASKGRTYNEQYF,TGTGCCAGCAAGGGTCGAACCTACAATGAGCAGTACTTC
TRBV6-1,TRBJ2-2,.,large,CASSFSGTGELFF,TGTGCCAGCAGTTTTTCAGGGACCGGGGAGCTGTTTTTT
TRBV6-2/TRBV6-3,TRBJ2-1,.,medium-sized,CASSYYADLPGSYNEQFF,TGTGCCAGCAGTTACTACGCTGACCTCCCCGGGTCCTACAATGAGCAGTTCTTC
TRBV6-2/TRBV6-3,TRBJ1-6,.,few,CASREGSYNSPLHF,TGTGCCAGCAGAGAGGGGTCCTATAATTCACCCCTCCACTTT
TRBV10-1,TRBJ2-7,.,.,CASSPRRAVYEQYF,TGCGCCAGCAGTCCCCGCAGAGCAGTCTACGAGCAGTACTTC
TRBV6-1,TRBJ2-1,.,.,CASSERGANNEQFF,TGTGCCAGCAGTGAACGGGGGGCGAACAATGAGCAGTTCTTC
TRBV12-3/TRBV12-4,TRBJ2-2,TRBD2,.,CASRASGRNTGELFF,TGTGCCAGCAGGGCTAGCGGGAGGAACACCGGGGAGCTGTTTTTT
TRBV28,TRBJ1-6,.,.,CASTPRKESPLHF,TGTGCCAGCACCCCGCGCAAGGAATCACCCCTCCACTTT
TRBV6-1,TRBJ2-1,.,few,CASRSRGNEQFF,TGTGCCAGCCGATCGCGGGGAAATGAGCAGTTCTTC
TRBV6-6,TRBJ2-1,.,.,CASRPHRTYEQFF,TGTGCCAGCAGACCCCATAGGACCTACGAGCAGTTCTTC
TRBV5-4,TRBJ2-1,.,.,CASSGATREQFF,TGTGCCAGCAGCGGGGCTACGCGGGAGCAGTTCTTC
TRBV7-2,TRBJ2-1,TRBD2,.,CASSDVAGGLQGETQFF,TGTGCCAGCAGCGACGTAGCGGGAGGGCTTCAAGGAGAGACCCAGTTCTTC
TRBV12-3/TRBV12-4,TRBJ2-7,TRBD2,.,CASSLGTSGSGEQYF,TGTGCCAGCAGTCTAGGGACTAGCGGGAGCGGTGAGCAGTACTTC
TRBV7-3,TRBJ2-6,.,.,CASTKDSGANVLTF,TGTGCCAGCACCAAGGATTCTGGGGCCAACGTCCTGACTTTC
TRBV10-1,TRBJ2-1,TRBD1,few,CATPGTGKFF,TGCGCCACTCCTGGGACAGGGAAGTTCTTC
TRBV6-5,TRBJ1-6,.,once,CASSRGNNSPLHF,TGTGCCAGCAGCCGGGGCAATAATTCACCCCTCCACTTT